This entry concerns a single T cell receptor beta chain. The antigen is unknown. Researchers ran the PCR with 60 Vbeta and 13 Jbeta primers. TCRdb's copy holds only in-frame clones and misses some; the assay was immunoSEQ multiplex PCR. Of about 170,000 clones listed, around 73% are singletons. The CDR3 is 13 amino acids. The germline gives CDR1 LGHNT, CDR2 FRNRAP. The V end was cut by 1 base, the J end by 6 bases, with 8 bases between. This sample was included in a study of cytomegalovirus exposure and HLA in healthy donors. Study-wide points: Within a later analysis, the majority of CMV-associated TCR beta chains appeared HLA-restricted. A later analysis showed HLA-associated TCR beta chains outstripping equally common others in clonal expansion. Cytomegalovirus status, reportedly, was diagnosed with high specificity and sensitivity by the classifier.

The material sequenced was PBMCs. This chain links TRBV12-5 with TRBJ2-3; D unresolved. The source of this sequence is a woman aged 18-29 years in good health and CMV-seropositive. The CDR3 DNA follows: TGTGCTAGTGGTTTGGCCCCTAGGGATACGCAGTATTTT. The encoded protein is CASGLAPRDTQYF.